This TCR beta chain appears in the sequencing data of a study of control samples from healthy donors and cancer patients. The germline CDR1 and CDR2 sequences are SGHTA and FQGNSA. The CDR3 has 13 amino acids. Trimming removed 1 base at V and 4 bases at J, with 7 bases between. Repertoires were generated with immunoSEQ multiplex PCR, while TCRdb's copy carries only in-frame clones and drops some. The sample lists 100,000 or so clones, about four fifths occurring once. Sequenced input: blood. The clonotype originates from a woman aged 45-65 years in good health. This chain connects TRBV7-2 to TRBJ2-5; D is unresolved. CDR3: CASSLGPRETQYF. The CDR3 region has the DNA TGTGCCAGCAGCTTAGGACCACGAGAGACCCAGTACTTC.